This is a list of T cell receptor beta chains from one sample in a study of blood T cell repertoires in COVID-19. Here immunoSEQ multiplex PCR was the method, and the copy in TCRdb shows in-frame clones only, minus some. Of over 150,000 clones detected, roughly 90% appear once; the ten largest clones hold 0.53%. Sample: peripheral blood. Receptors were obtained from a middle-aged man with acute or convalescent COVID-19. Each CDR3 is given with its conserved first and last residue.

CDR3aa: CASSTPGQGFSPLHF
v_gene: TRBV7-9

CDR3aa: CASSSRQGLFF
v_gene: TRBV19

CDR3aa: CASSQLPSGIRELFF
v_gene: TRBV3-1/TRBV3-2

CDR3aa: CASSLQGARFGYTF
v_gene: TRBV28

CDR3aa: CASSLRDRSPSEQYF
v_gene: TRBV28

CDR3aa: CASSMTSGSYNEQFF
v_gene: TRBV19

CDR3aa: CASSEFGGGGYNSPLHF
v_gene: TRBV10-2

CDR3aa: CASSVVAENTGELFF
v_gene: TRBV7-9

CDR3aa: CASSQDRGGEQYF
v_gene: TRBV7-3

CDR3aa: CASSPQEGALHF
v_gene: TRBV9

CDR3aa: CSASGDRGFSGAFF
v_gene: TRBV20-1

CDR3aa: CASGVRYLNTEAFF
v_gene: TRBV28

CDR3aa: CSASGHSSYNEQFF
v_gene: TRBV20-1

CDR3aa: CASSRRAGSEDTQYF
v_gene: TRBV4-3

CDR3aa: CSASTPGTSGPSTDTQYF
v_gene: TRBV20-1

CDR3aa: CASSVDGGDTQYF
v_gene: TRBV19

CDR3aa: CASSSWPERLSYNSPLHF
v_gene: TRBV27

CDR3aa: CASSRDSLNEKLFF
v_gene: TRBV6-5

CDR3aa: CASSLGAQNTGELFF
v_gene: TRBV7-9

CDR3aa: CASSSHSGGYGYTF
v_gene: TRBV7-2

CDR3aa: CASSQETQGRYGYTF
v_gene: TRBV5-8

CDR3aa: CASSYFRGSDTQYF
v_gene: TRBV6-5

CDR3aa: CASSSTGVYEQYF
v_gene: TRBV18

CDR3aa: CASSTSRGSLWNEQFF
v_gene: TRBV19

CDR3aa: CASSSPGIRAGELFF
v_gene: TRBV28

CDR3aa: CASRNSGWGETQYF
v_gene: TRBV5-1

CDR3aa: CASSLGQGSPGTQYF
v_gene: TRBV5-1

CDR3aa: CASSVREGNTGELFF
v_gene: TRBV18